The TCR beta chain under discussion was sequenced for a study of cytomegalovirus exposure and HLA in healthy donors. The PCR used 60 Vbeta and 13 Jbeta primers. Assay: immunoSEQ multiplex PCR; the TCRdb copy retains only in-frame clones and omits some. The profile shows about 120,000 clones, roughly 80% of them singletons. Germline loops: CDR1 LNHDA, CDR2 SQIVND (reference sequence). The V end lost 7 bases, the J end lost 9 bases, and 25 bases lay between the germline ends. There are 16 residues in the CDR3. Study-wide results and limits: Later analysis identified about 17,000 TCR beta sequences associated with HLA alleles, using a false discovery rate threshold of 0.05. The authors confirmed in vitro that a few CMV-associated chains were specific for CMV antigens. The authors later linked a missense DCLRE1C variant to TCR beta V- and J-gene trimming.

Points on this clone: Antigen: not known.

This clonotype was obtained from a man in his sixties in good health and CMV-seropositive. The chain links TRBV19 to TRBJ2-1; TRBD2 might be the D (5 bases). The specimen sequenced was PBMCs. The CDR3 DNA reads as TGTGCCAGTATTTCACAGAGGAGGCTCTTTCCCTCTGAGCAGTTCTTC. Translation gives CASISQRRLFPSEQFF.